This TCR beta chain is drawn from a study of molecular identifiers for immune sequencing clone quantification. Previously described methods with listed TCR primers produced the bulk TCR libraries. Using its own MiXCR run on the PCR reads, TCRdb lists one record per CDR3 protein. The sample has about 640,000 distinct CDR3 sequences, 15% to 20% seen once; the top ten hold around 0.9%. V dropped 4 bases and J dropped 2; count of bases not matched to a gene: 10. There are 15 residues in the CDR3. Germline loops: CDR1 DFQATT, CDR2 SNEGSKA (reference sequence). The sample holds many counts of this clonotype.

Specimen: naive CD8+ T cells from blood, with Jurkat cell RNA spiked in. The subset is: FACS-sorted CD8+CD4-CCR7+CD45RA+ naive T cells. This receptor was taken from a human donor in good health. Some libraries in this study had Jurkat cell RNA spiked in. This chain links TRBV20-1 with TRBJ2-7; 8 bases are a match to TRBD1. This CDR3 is CSATPAGGPTYEQYF. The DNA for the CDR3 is TGCAGTGCTACCCCGGCAGGGGGCCCAACCTACGAGCAGTACTTC.